This TCR beta chain derives from a study of T cell repertoires in cytomegalovirus infection. The wider study: Matching HLA type, along with CMV infection, was indicated by public TCR beta signatures. Whole-study results and caveats: Based on cumulative public TCR beta family frequency, carriers of CMV plus the relevant HLA were identified.

TCRdb re-called the reads through MiXCR, storing one row per CDR3 protein. The table records under 850,000 distinct CDR3 sequences, 35% to 45% of them present only once. This clonotype was seen ten or more times. Its target is not known. The V and J ends lost 7 bases and 0 bases respectively, with 10 bases between them. Germline CDR1 and CDR2: MGHRA and YSYEKL. The CDR3 runs 15 residues. The V gene is TRBV4-1, the J gene TRBJ2-6; D ambiguous. The TCR comes from a human donor in good health (CMV status not recorded). Some clones in this sample may be carry-over from other donors' samples. Sequenced: PBMCs. The CDR3 region is CASTSRYSGANVLTF. The CDR3 DNA is TGCGCCAGCACCTCACGGTACTCTGGGGCCAACGTCCTGACTTTC.